This T cell receptor beta chain was sequenced for a study of CD8+CD57+ T cells in acquired aplastic anemia. Individuals selected for sequencing had exhibited CD8+CD57+ cell expansion on flow cytometry. The patients, all of them, had severe acquired aplastic anemia. Genomic DNA provided the template from which TCR beta VDJ and CDR3 profiles were obtained. One entry per CDR3 protein results from TCRdb running MiXCR on the reads. The top ten hold about 16% of the sample, which has more than 45,000 distinct CDR3 sequences, 57% seen once. V lost 7 bases, J lost 8 bases, and 23 bases lay in between. Germline-derived CDR1 and CDR2 are MGHDK and SYGVNS. This CDR3 has 15 amino acids.

The chain combines TRBV25-1 with TRBJ1-2, with D possibly TRBD1 on 5 matching bases. The receptor was derived from a human donor with aplastic anemia. The specimen was sorted CD4+, CD8+, or CD8+CD57+ T cells (not recorded which) from PBMCs. CDR3 sequence: CASTLLGGKGRGYTF. The CDR3, as DNA: TGTGCCAGCACCCTTCTTGGGGGGAAGGGCCGGGGCTACACCTTC.